This is a list of T cell receptor beta chains from one sample in a study of cytomegalovirus exposure and HLA in healthy donors. Method: immunoSEQ multiplex PCR; TCRdb's copy keeps in-frame clones and lacks some. This sample contains around 210,000 clones. Sequencing used PBMCs. Source of these receptors: a woman in her thirties in good health and CMV-seropositive. The CDR3 runs from the conserved cysteine through the conserved F or W. D genes are given only for firm matches.

v_call: TRBV7-9; j_call: TRBJ2-1; d_call: -; cdr3_nt: TGTGCCAGCAGCTTAGATCGAGGCCCCGATGAGCAGTTCTTC; cdr3_aa: CASSLDRGPDEQFF
v_call: TRBV6-1; j_call: TRBJ2-2; d_call: -; cdr3_nt: TGTGCCACCATCGGGGGGCAGGGAGGGACCGGGGAGCTGTTTTTT; cdr3_aa: CATIGGQGGTGELFF
v_call: TRBV19; j_call: TRBJ1-5; d_call: TRBD1; cdr3_nt: TGTGCCAGTAGTAGACCCCCCGGGACAGGAGGGAGGAATCAGCCCCAGCATTTT; cdr3_aa: CASSRPPGTGGRNQPQHF
v_call: TRBV14; j_call: TRBJ2-7; d_call: -; cdr3_nt: TGTGCCAGCAGCCAATTTCCCCAGCGGAGTCTCTACGAGCAGTACTTC; cdr3_aa: CASSQFPQRSLYEQYF
v_call: TRBV5-1; j_call: TRBJ2-5; d_call: TRBD1; cdr3_nt: TGCGCCAGCAGCTTAAATACAGGGGGACGGGAGACCCAGTACTTC; cdr3_aa: CASSLNTGGRETQYF
v_call: TRBV4-1; j_call: TRBJ1-4; d_call: -; cdr3_nt: TGCGCCAGCAGCCAACGGGATAATAATGAAAAACTGTTTTTT; cdr3_aa: CASSQRDNNEKLFF
v_call: TRBV11-1; j_call: TRBJ2-1; d_call: -; cdr3_nt: TGTGCCAGCAGCGTCCAGGGCCGCTCCTACAATGAGCAGTTCTTC; cdr3_aa: CASSVQGRSYNEQFF
v_call: TRBV6-5; j_call: TRBJ2-7; d_call: TRBD1; cdr3_nt: TGTGCCAGCAGTTACTCCGTGACAGGGGCCTACGAGCAGTACTTC; cdr3_aa: CASSYSVTGAYEQYF
v_call: TRBV5-1; j_call: TRBJ2-1; d_call: TRBD1; cdr3_nt: TGCGCCAGCACGACAGGGGGCGTCTACAATGAGCAGTTCTTC; cdr3_aa: CASTTGGVYNEQFF
v_call: TRBV7-7; j_call: TRBJ2-2; d_call: -; cdr3_nt: TGTGCCACCCAAGCTCTAGCGAACACCGGGGAGCTGTTTTTT; cdr3_aa: CATQALANTGELFF
v_call: TRBV4-1; j_call: TRBJ1-1; d_call: -; cdr3_nt: TGCGCCAGCAGCCCCTCAGACGGGCTAGGGGACACTGAAGCTTTCTTT; cdr3_aa: CASSPSDGLGDTEAFF
v_call: TRBV7-9; j_call: TRBJ2-1; d_call: TRBD2; cdr3_nt: TGTGCCAGCAGCGACCAAATTGGGGCTAGCGGGCGCTACAATGAGCAGTTCTTC; cdr3_aa: CASSDQIGASGRYNEQFF
v_call: TRBV11-2; j_call: TRBJ1-1; d_call: TRBD1; cdr3_nt: TGTGCCAGCAGCCGGGACAGGTACACTGAAGCTTTCTTT; cdr3_aa: CASSRDRYTEAFF
v_call: TRBV7-2; j_call: TRBJ2-3; d_call: TRBD2; cdr3_nt: TGTGCCAGCAGCTTTGGGGGCGGGAGGGCACCAGATACGCAGTATTTT; cdr3_aa: CASSFGGGRAPDTQYF
v_call: TRBV27; j_call: TRBJ1-5; d_call: TRBD1; cdr3_nt: TGTGCCAGCAGTTTATGGGGACAGGGTGGGATTGGGATCAATCAGCCCCAGCATTTT; cdr3_aa: CASSLWGQGGIGINQPQHF
v_call: TRBV10-3; j_call: TRBJ2-3; d_call: -; cdr3_nt: TGTGCCATCAGTGTGGGCCTCACAGATACGCAGTATTTT; cdr3_aa: CAISVGLTDTQYF
v_call: TRBV5-6; j_call: TRBJ2-4; d_call: TRBD1; cdr3_nt: TGTGCCAGCAGCACAGACAGGGATGGAGGCAAAAACATTCAGTACTTC; cdr3_aa: CASSTDRDGGKNIQYF
v_call: TRBV27; j_call: TRBJ2-7; d_call: TRBD1; cdr3_nt: TGTGCCAGCAGTTTAGTCCGGGACAGACTTTACGAGCAGTACTTC; cdr3_aa: CASSLVRDRLYEQYF
v_call: TRBV4-2; j_call: TRBJ2-1; d_call: -; cdr3_nt: TGTGCCAGCAGCCAAGAGACTAGGGCAATCGGAGGCAATGAGCAGTTCTTC; cdr3_aa: CASSQETRAIGGNEQFF
v_call: TRBV27; j_call: TRBJ1-1; d_call: TRBD1; cdr3_nt: TGTGCCAGCAGTCCCATGACAGGGATGACTGAAGCTTTCTTT; cdr3_aa: CASSPMTGMTEAFF
v_call: TRBV19; j_call: TRBJ2-1; d_call: TRBD2; cdr3_nt: TGTGCCAGTAGTAAGGGGAGGGGCTACAATGAGCAGTTCTTC; cdr3_aa: CASSKGRGYNEQFF
v_call: TRBV28; j_call: TRBJ1-1; d_call: -; cdr3_nt: TGTGCCAGCAGCTCACAGGGTCGGGGCACTGAAGCTTTCTTT; cdr3_aa: CASSSQGRGTEAFF
v_call: TRBV9; j_call: TRBJ2-7; d_call: -; cdr3_nt: TGTGCCAGCAGCCCCCGAGGTAGCGGATATTCCCAAGGGGAGCAGTACTTC; cdr3_aa: CASSPRGSGYSQGEQYF
v_call: TRBV4-3; j_call: TRBJ2-2; d_call: TRBD2; cdr3_nt: TGCGCCAGCAGCCAAGGGACTAGCGGGAGTGGCCTCACCGGGGAGCTGTTTTTT; cdr3_aa: CASSQGTSGSGLTGELFF
v_call: TRBV5-6; j_call: TRBJ1-2; d_call: -; cdr3_nt: TGTGCCAGCAGCTTTAAGAGTTCTCCCTACGGCTACACCTTC; cdr3_aa: CASSFKSSPYGYTF
v_call: TRBV5-1; j_call: TRBJ1-3; d_call: -; cdr3_nt: TGCGCCAGCAGGGGCCCTCAACCTGGAAACACCATATATTTT; cdr3_aa: CASRGPQPGNTIYF
v_call: TRBV5-6; j_call: TRBJ1-2; d_call: TRBD1; cdr3_nt: TGTGCCAGCAGCTCATCGAAGGGGGCCGGCTATGGCTACACCTTC; cdr3_aa: CASSSSKGAGYGYTF
v_call: TRBV5-1; j_call: TRBJ2-2; d_call: -; cdr3_nt: TGCGCCAGCAGCTTGTATGTCGGGAACACCGGGGAGCTGTTTTTT; cdr3_aa: CASSLYVGNTGELFF
v_call: TRBV7-8; j_call: TRBJ1-1; d_call: TRBD1; cdr3_nt: TGTGCCAGCAGCCGAGGGGGACAGCTTCCAAAGGCTTTCTTT; cdr3_aa: CASSRGGQLPKAFF
v_call: TRBV5-5; j_call: TRBJ1-1; d_call: -; cdr3_nt: TGTGCCAGCACCCTGGGCCCGGGAGGGACTGAAGCTTTCTTT; cdr3_aa: CASTLGPGGTEAFF
v_call: TRBV27; j_call: TRBJ1-5; d_call: TRBD1; cdr3_nt: TGTGCCAGCAGTTTGAAGACAGGGACTAATCAGCCCCAGCATTTT; cdr3_aa: CASSLKTGTNQPQHF
v_call: TRBV4-1; j_call: TRBJ2-1; d_call: TRBD1; cdr3_nt: TGCGCCAGCAGCCAAGGGGGACAGGGGGCGGGTGAGCAGTTCTTC; cdr3_aa: CASSQGGQGAGEQFF
v_call: TRBV29-1; j_call: TRBJ2-1; d_call: TRBD2; cdr3_nt: TGCAGCGTTGTTCTAGCGGGAGGTTCCTACAATGAGCAGTTCTTC; cdr3_aa: CSVVLAGGSYNEQFF
v_call: TRBV19; j_call: TRBJ2-1; d_call: -; cdr3_nt: TGTGCCAGTAGTATATCCTGGGACAACTATCTGGGCAATGAGCAGTTCTTC; cdr3_aa: CASSISWDNYLGNEQFF
v_call: TRBV6-1; j_call: TRBJ2-7; d_call: -; cdr3_nt: TGTGCCAGCAGTGAATCCAGTGGACACTACTCCTACGAGCAGTACTTC; cdr3_aa: CASSESSGHYSYEQYF
v_call: TRBV2; j_call: TRBJ2-4; d_call: TRBD2; cdr3_nt: TGTGCCAGCAGTGAAACGGCGGGAGCGGGGTACTTC; cdr3_aa: CASSETAGAGYF
v_call: TRBV18; j_call: TRBJ1-1; d_call: -; cdr3_nt: TGTGCCAGCTCACCTTTTGCGAGGGCGCAGGTCACTGAAGCTTTCTTT; cdr3_aa: CASSPFARAQVTEAFF
v_call: TRBV6-1; j_call: TRBJ1-4; d_call: -; cdr3_nt: TGTGCCAGCAGTGAGGGCGGAGGGGGGGGAGAGAAACTGTTTTTT; cdr3_aa: CASSEGGGGGEKLFF
v_call: TRBV7-2; j_call: TRBJ1-3; d_call: -; cdr3_nt: TGTGCCAGCAGCTTCGGTGGCGGGAGATCTGGAAACACCATATATTTT; cdr3_aa: CASSFGGGRSGNTIYF
v_call: TRBV4-1; j_call: TRBJ2-7; d_call: TRBD1; cdr3_nt: TGCGCCAGCAGCCCAAGGGGCCTCCAGGGGGCGAGCGACGAGCAGTACTTC; cdr3_aa: CASSPRGLQGASDEQYF
v_call: TRBV5-1; j_call: TRBJ2-7; d_call: TRBD1; cdr3_nt: TGCGCCAGCAGAACCGCAGGACAGGGCCCCTACGAGCAGTACTTC; cdr3_aa: CASRTAGQGPYEQYF
v_call: TRBV7-2; j_call: TRBJ1-2; d_call: -; cdr3_nt: TGTGCCAGCAGCTTGGGGGGGGCGAGGGCCTATAACTATGGCTACACCTTC; cdr3_aa: CASSLGGARAYNYGYTF
v_call: TRBV27; j_call: TRBJ1-1; d_call: -; cdr3_nt: TGTGCCAGCAGTTTCAATCTAGACCCGAACACTGAAGCTTTCTTT; cdr3_aa: CASSFNLDPNTEAFF
v_call: TRBV29-1; j_call: TRBJ2-5; d_call: TRBD2; cdr3_nt: TGCAGCGTTGGTACTAGCGCGTACCAAGAGACCCAGTACTTC; cdr3_aa: CSVGTSAYQETQYF
v_call: TRBV15; j_call: TRBJ2-7; d_call: -; cdr3_nt: TGTGCCACCAGCAGAGATGCGGCAGGGGCTTTCTACGAGCAGTACTTC; cdr3_aa: CATSRDAAGAFYEQYF
v_call: TRBV2; j_call: TRBJ2-5; d_call: TRBD2; cdr3_nt: TGTGCCAGCAGGGGACTAGCGGAAGAGACCCAGTACTTC; cdr3_aa: CASRGLAEETQYF
v_call: TRBV2; j_call: TRBJ2-7; d_call: TRBD2; cdr3_nt: TGTGCCAGCAGTGCTGAACTAGCGGGAGTAGGGTACTTC; cdr3_aa: CASSAELAGVGYF
v_call: TRBV28; j_call: TRBJ1-2; d_call: -; cdr3_nt: TGTGCCAGCAGTTTCCCCGACCTAGGGGTGCGGGGCTACACCTTC; cdr3_aa: CASSFPDLGVRGYTF
v_call: TRBV5-1; j_call: TRBJ2-7; d_call: -; cdr3_nt: TGCGCCAGCAGCGGAGGGTTCAGAGCCTACGAGCAGTACTTC; cdr3_aa: CASSGGFRAYEQYF
v_call: TRBV6-5; j_call: TRBJ1-2; d_call: -; cdr3_nt: TGTGCCAGCAGTTACGCCCCTAGTGGTGGCTACACCTTC; cdr3_aa: CASSYAPSGGYTF
v_call: TRBV19; j_call: TRBJ2-1; d_call: -; cdr3_nt: TGTGCCAGTAGTATCGGACCCGGGGAGAATGAGCAGTTCTTC; cdr3_aa: CASSIGPGENEQFF
v_call: TRBV5-1; j_call: TRBJ2-7; d_call: -; cdr3_nt: TGCGCCAGCAGCGGGCTGTTGAATTCCGAGCAGTACTTC; cdr3_aa: CASSGLLNSEQYF
v_call: TRBV7-2; j_call: TRBJ2-1; d_call: -; cdr3_nt: TGTGCCAGCAGCCACAGAGGGTCCTACAATGAGCAGTTCTTC; cdr3_aa: CASSHRGSYNEQFF
v_call: TRBV28; j_call: TRBJ1-5; d_call: -; cdr3_nt: TGTGCCAGCAGTTTTTCTGGATCAGGGCAGCCCCAGCATTTT; cdr3_aa: CASSFSGSGQPQHF
v_call: TRBV11-2; j_call: TRBJ1-5; d_call: -; cdr3_nt: TGTGCCAGCAGCTTAGGCGACTTACTTAGCAATCAGCCCCAGCATTTT; cdr3_aa: CASSLGDLLSNQPQHF
v_call: TRBV4-1; j_call: TRBJ1-5; d_call: -; cdr3_nt: TGCGCCAGCAGCCAAGAAGCAGGGTATAGCAATCAGCCCCAGCATTTT; cdr3_aa: CASSQEAGYSNQPQHF
v_call: TRBV27; j_call: TRBJ2-2; d_call: -; cdr3_nt: TGTGCCAGCAGGGCCGGGACTTTTAACACCGGGGAGCTGTTTTTT; cdr3_aa: CASRAGTFNTGELFF
v_call: TRBV5-6; j_call: TRBJ1-6; d_call: -; cdr3_nt: TGTGCCAGCAGCTCAGACCCGACAGGAGTCCTCAATTCACCCCTCCACTTT; cdr3_aa: CASSSDPTGVLNSPLHF
v_call: TRBV20-1; j_call: TRBJ1-2; d_call: -; cdr3_nt: TGCAGTGTCCCGTACGGCTATGGCTACACCTTC; cdr3_aa: CSVPYGYGYTF
v_call: TRBV18; j_call: TRBJ1-6; d_call: -; cdr3_nt: TGTGCCAGCTCACCGACAGGAGCCGATAATTCACCCCTCCACTTT; cdr3_aa: CASSPTGADNSPLHF